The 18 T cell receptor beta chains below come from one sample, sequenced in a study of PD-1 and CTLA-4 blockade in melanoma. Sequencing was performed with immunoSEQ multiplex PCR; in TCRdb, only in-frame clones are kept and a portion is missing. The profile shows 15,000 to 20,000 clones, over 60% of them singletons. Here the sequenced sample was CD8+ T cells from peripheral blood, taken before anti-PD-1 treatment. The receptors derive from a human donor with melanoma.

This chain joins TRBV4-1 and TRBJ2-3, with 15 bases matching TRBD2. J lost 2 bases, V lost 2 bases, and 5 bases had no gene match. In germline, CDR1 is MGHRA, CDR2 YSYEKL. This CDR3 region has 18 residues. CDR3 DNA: TGCGCCAGCAGCCAATCCCGGACTAGCGGGAGGGCCACAGATACGCAGTATTTT. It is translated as CASSQSRTSGRATDTQYF.

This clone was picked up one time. CDR3: CASSWMNTEAFF. DNA of the CDR3: TGTGCCAGCAGTTGGATGAACACTGAAGCTTTCTTT. The chain employs TRBV5-6 and TRBJ1-1, with D uncertain. This CDR3 has 12 residues. V shed 5 bases and J shed 0 bases, with 5 bases lying between them. Germline V CDR1 and CDR2: SGHDT, YYEEEE.

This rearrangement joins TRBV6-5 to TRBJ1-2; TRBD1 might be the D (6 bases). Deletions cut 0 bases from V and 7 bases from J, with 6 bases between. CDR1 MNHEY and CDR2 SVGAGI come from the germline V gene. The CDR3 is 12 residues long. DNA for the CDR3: TGTGCCAGCAGTTACTCAGGGGGTGGCTACACCTTC. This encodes CASSYSGGGYTF.

The CDR3 DNA is TGCAGCGTGGAGAGAGACACTGAAGCTTTCTTT. Translation: CSVERDTEAFF. This chain connects TRBV20-1 to TRBJ1-1; no definite D call. The CDR3 totals 11 residues. In germline, CDR1 is DFQATT, CDR2 SNEGSKA (reference sequence).

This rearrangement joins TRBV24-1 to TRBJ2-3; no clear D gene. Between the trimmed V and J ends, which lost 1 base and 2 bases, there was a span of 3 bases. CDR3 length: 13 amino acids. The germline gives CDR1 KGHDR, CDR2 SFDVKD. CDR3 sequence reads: CATSDFDTDTQYF. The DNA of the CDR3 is TGTGCCACCAGTGATTTTGACACAGATACGCAGTATTTT.

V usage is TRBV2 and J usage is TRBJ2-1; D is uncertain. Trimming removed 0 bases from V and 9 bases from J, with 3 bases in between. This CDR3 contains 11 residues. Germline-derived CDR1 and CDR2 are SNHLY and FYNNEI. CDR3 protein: CASSEAPEQFF. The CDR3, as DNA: TGTGCCAGCAGTGAAGCCCCTGAGCAGTTCTTC. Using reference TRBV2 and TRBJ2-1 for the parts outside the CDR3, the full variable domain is EPEVTQTPSHQVTQMGQEVILRCVPISNHLYFYWYRQILGQKVEFLVSFYNNEISEKSEIFDDQFSVERPDGSNFTLKIRSTKLEDSAMYFCASSEAPEQFFGPGTRLTVL.

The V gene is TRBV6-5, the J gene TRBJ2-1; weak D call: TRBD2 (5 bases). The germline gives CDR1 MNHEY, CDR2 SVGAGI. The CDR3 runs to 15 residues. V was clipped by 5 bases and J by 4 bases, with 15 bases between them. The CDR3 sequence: CASSLPLEGYNEQFF. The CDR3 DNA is TGTGCCAGCAGTCTACCTCTCGAGGGATACAATGAGCAGTTCTTC.

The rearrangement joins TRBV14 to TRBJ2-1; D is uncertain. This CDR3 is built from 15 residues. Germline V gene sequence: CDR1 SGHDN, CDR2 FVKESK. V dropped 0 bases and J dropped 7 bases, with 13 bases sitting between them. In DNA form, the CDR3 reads TGTGCCAGCAGCCAAGATGCCCGGTTGTGGAATGAGCAGTTCTTC. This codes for CASSQDARLWNEQFF.

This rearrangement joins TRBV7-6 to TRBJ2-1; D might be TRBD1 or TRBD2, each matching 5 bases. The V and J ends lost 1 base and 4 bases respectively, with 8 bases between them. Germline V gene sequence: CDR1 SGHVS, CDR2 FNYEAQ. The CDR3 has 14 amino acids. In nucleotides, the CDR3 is TGTGCCAGCAGCTTAGACGGGGCATACAATGAGCAGTTCTTC. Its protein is CASSLDGAYNEQFF.

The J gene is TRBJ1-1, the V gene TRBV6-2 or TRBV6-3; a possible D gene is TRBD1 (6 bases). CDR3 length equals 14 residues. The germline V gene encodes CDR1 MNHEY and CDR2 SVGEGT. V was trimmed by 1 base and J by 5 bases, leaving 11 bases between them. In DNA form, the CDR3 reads TGTGCCAGCAGTTACTTCGGGGGGCAAACTGAAGCTTTCTTT. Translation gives CASSYFGGQTEAFF.

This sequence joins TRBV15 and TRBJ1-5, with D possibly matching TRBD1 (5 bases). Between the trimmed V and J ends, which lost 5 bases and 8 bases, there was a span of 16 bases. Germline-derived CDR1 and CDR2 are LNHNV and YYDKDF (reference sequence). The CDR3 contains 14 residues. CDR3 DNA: TGTGCCACCAGCGGTCGGGGCCCCAAAAAGCCCCAGCATTTT. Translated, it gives CATSGRGPKKPQHF.

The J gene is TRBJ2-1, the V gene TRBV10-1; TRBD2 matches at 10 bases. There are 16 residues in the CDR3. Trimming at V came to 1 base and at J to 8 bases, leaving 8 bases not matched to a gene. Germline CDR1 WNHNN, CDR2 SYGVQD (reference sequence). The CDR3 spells CASSEFSLAGFDEQFF. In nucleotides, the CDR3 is TGCGCCAGCAGTGAGTTTTCACTAGCGGGATTCGATGAGCAGTTCTTC.

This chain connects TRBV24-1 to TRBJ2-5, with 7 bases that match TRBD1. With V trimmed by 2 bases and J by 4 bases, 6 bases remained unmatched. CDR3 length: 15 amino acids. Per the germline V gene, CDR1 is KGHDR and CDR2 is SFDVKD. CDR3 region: CATSDSRDRAETQYF. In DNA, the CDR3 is TGTGCCACCAGTGATTCTCGTGACAGGGCAGAGACCCAGTACTTC.

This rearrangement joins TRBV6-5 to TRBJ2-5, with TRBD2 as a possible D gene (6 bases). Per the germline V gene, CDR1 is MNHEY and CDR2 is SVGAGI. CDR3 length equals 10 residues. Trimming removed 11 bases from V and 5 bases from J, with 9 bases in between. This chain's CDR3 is CACGAETQYF. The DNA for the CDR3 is TGTGCCTGCGGGGCGGAGACCCAGTACTTC.

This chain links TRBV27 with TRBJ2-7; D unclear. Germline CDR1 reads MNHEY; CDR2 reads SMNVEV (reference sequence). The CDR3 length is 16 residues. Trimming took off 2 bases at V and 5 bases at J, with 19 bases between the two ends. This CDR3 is CASSLTEWEGRNEQYF. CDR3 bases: TGTGCCAGCAGTTTAACAGAGTGGGAAGGGCGCAACGAGCAGTACTTC.

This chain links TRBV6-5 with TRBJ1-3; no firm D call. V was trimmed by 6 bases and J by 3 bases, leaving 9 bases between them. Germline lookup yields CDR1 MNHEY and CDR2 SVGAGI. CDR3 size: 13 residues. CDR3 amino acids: CASSPSLGNTIYF. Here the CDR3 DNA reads TGTGCCAGCAGCCCATCCCTTGGAAACACCATATATTTT.

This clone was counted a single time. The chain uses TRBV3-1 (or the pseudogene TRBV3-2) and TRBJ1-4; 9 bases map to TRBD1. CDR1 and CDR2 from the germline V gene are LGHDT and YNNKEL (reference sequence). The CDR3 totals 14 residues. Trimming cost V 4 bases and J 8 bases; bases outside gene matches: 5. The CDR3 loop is CASSLTGGDEKLFF. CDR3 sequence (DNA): TGTGCCAGCAGCCTGACAGGGGGTGACGAAAAACTGTTTTTT.

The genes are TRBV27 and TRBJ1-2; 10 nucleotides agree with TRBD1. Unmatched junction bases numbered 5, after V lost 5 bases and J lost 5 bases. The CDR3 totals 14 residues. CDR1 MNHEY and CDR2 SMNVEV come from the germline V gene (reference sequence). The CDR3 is CASSLQGQGYGYTF. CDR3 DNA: TGTGCCAGCAGTCTCCAGGGACAGGGGTATGGCTACACCTTC.